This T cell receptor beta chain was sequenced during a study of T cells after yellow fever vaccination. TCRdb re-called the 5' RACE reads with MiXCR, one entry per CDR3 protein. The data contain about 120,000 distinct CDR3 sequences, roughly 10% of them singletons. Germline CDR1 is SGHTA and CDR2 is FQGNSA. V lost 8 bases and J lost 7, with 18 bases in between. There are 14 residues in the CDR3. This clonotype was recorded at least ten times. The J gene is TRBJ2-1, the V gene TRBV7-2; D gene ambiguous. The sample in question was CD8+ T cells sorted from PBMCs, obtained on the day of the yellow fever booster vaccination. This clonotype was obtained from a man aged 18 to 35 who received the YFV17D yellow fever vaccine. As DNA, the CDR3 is TGTGCCAGCGGAGACGGACGAGGCCTTAATGAGCAGTTCTTC. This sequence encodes CASGDGRGLNEQFF. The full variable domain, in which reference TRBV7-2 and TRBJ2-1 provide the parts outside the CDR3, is GAGVSQSPSNKVTEKGKDVELRCDPISGHTALYWYRQSLGQGLEFLIYFQGNSAPDKSGLPSDRFSAERTGGSVSTLTIQRTQQEDSAVYLCASGDGRGLNEQFFGPGTRLTVL.